These 17 T cell receptor beta chains came from one sample sequenced in a study of blood T cell repertoires in COVID-19. The repertoire was sequenced with immunoSEQ multiplex PCR; TCRdb's copy has only in-frame clones and lacks some. The data show approximately 51,000 clones, about nine tenths seen once. The sample was peripheral blood. These receptors came from a man over 45 with active COVID-19.

This clone was found a few times. The chain recombines TRBV6-5 with TRBJ1-2; the match to TRBD1 covers 9 bases. This CDR3 is built from 16 residues. Germline V gene sequence: CDR1 MNHEY, CDR2 SVGAGI. Trimming at V came to 0 bases and at J to 2 bases, leaving 4 bases not matched to a gene. The CDR3 DNA sequence: TGTGCCAGCAGTTACTCCCCAGGACAGGGGAACTATGGCTACACCTTC. This sequence encodes CASSYSPGQGNYGYTF.

The rearrangement links TRBV4-1 to TRBJ2-3; 7 bases align to TRBD2. The V segment lost 4 bases and the J segment 4 bases; nucleotides outside the gene matches: 11. This CDR3 has 16 amino acids. Germline V lookup: CDR1 MGHRA, CDR2 YSYEKL. The CDR3 loop reads CASSRGDYRGADTQYF. The CDR3 bases are TGCGCCAGCAGCCGCGGGGACTATCGGGGCGCAGATACGCAGTATTTT.

This clone was seen a few times. The V gene is TRBV19, the J gene TRBJ2-1; D unclear. V was cut by 3 bases and J by 0 bases, with 9 bases left in between. The CDR3 runs 15 residues. The V gene's germline CDR1 is LNHDA and CDR2 SQIVND (reference sequence). The CDR3 reads CASSIIPSSYNEQFF. Written as DNA, the CDR3 is TGTGCCAGTAGTATTATCCCGAGCTCCTACAATGAGCAGTTCTTC.

The genes are TRBV5-1 and TRBJ1-2; 8 positions agree with TRBD1. CDR1 is SGHRS, CDR2 YFSETQ, per germline. The V segment lost 4 bases and the J segment 3 bases; nucleotides outside the gene matches: 5. This CDR3 is built from 14 residues. CDR3 nucleotide sequence: TGCGCCAGCAGCACCTGGGGACAGGACTATGGCTACACCTTC. It translates to CASSTWGQDYGYTF.

The rearrangement uses TRBV2 and TRBJ1-2; 7 positions match TRBD1. The CDR3 is 14 amino acids. Per germline, CDR1 SNHLY and CDR2 FYNNEI. Unmatched junction bases numbered 13, after V lost 7 bases and J lost 8 bases. DNA for the CDR3: TGTGCCAGCAAACGATTCCCCAGGGGGGAGGGCTACACCTTC. It encodes CASKRFPRGEGYTF.

The chain carries TRBV5-4 and TRBJ2-7; TRBD2 aligns across 7 bases. The V and J ends lost 4 bases and 5 bases, in that order; junction bases with no gene match: 9. The CDR3 totals 14 residues. Germline V gene data show CDR1 as SGHNT and CDR2 as YYREEE (reference sequence). The CDR3 region has the DNA TGTGCCAGCAGCCGGTGGCGGGAGACACACGAGCAGTACTTC. Protein sequence: CASSRWRETHEQYF.

The chain has TRBV5-1 and TRBJ1-1; unclear D gene. The CDR3 has 14 amino acids. Germline V lookup: CDR1 SGHRS, CDR2 YFSETQ. With 1 base removed from V and 4 bases from J, the gap between germline ends came to 11 bases. In DNA, the CDR3 is TGCGCCAGCAGCTTGTTTCTAATTGGCACTGAAGCTTTCTTT. It encodes CASSLFLIGTEAFF.

The chain carries TRBV2 and TRBJ1-1; no clear D gene. Germline CDR1 is SNHLY and CDR2 is FYNNEI. This CDR3 region has 14 residues. The germline V and J ends were trimmed by 4 bases and 1 base, with 10 bases remaining between them. The CDR3: CASSASYKNTEAFF. CDR3 coding DNA: TGTGCCAGCAGTGCGTCGTACAAGAACACTGAAGCTTTCTTT.

The chain uses TRBV5-6 and TRBJ1-2; the match to TRBD1 covers 10 bases. The ends lost 0 bases at V and 5 bases at J; junction bases unmatched: 7. Germline V gene sequence: CDR1 SGHDT, CDR2 YYEEEE. This CDR3 region has 16 residues. In nucleotides, the CDR3 is TGTGCCAGCAGCTTGGGAACGGGACAGGGGTTATATGGCTACACCTTC. Its translation is CASSLGTGQGLYGYTF.

The sample holds one count of this clone. The gene calls are TRBV27 and TRBJ1-5; a possible D gene is TRBD1 (6 bases). Germline CDR1 reads MNHEY; CDR2 reads SMNVEV (reference sequence). The CDR3 covers 13 residues. The V and J ends lost 6 bases and 7 bases respectively, with 13 bases between them. The CDR3 here is CASSSQGRQPQHF. As DNA, the CDR3 is TGTGCCAGCAGCTCACAGGGTCGGCAGCCCCAGCATTTT.

The chain employs TRBV21-1 and TRBJ2-5; the table calls TRBD1, which could not be checked here. TRBV21-1 is noted as a pseudogene. This CDR3 comprises 16 residues. The CDR3 sequence: CASSKGARPRGETQYF. In nucleotides, the CDR3 is TGTGCCAGCAGCAAAGGGGCCCGGCCCAGGGGAGAGACCCAGTACTTC.

The CDR3 coding sequence is TGTGCCAGCAGCCTAACAGGGTATAATTCACCCCTCCACTTT. It translates to CASSLTGYNSPLHF. The chain recombines TRBV6-6 with TRBJ1-6; D is perhaps TRBD1 (6 bases). Germline V lookup: CDR1 MNHNY, CDR2 SVGAGI (reference sequence). The CDR3 loop spans 14 amino acids. The V gene lost 6 bases and the J gene lost 4 bases, with 10 bases spanning the gap.

This clone showed up just a few times. The V gene is TRBV11-3, the J gene TRBJ2-5; tentative D call: TRBD2 (6 bases). The CDR3 runs to 13 residues. Trimming stripped 3 bases from V and 7 bases from J, with 12 bases between. Germline V gene lookup returns CDR1 SGHNT and CDR2 YENEEA. The CDR3 spells CASSFGPEGTQYF. CDR3 DNA sequence: TGTGCCAGCAGCTTCGGCCCGGAGGGGACCCAGTACTTC.

The chain has TRBV5-1 and TRBJ2-2, with TRBD2 matching over 16 bases. V lost 5 bases, J lost 6 bases, and 13 bases stayed unmatched. Germline CDR1 and CDR2: SGHRS and YFSETQ. This CDR3 spans 19 amino acids. The CDR3 sequence is CASSYAGTSGGAGSGELFF. The CDR3 region has the DNA TGCGCCAGCAGTTACGCCGGGACTAGCGGGGGGGCCGGGTCCGGGGAGCTGTTTTTT. The full variable domain, its missing parts supplied by reference TRBV5-1 and TRBJ2-2, is KAGVTQTPRYLIKTRGQQVTLSCSPISGHRSVSWYQQTPGQGLQFLFEYFSETQRNKGNFPGRFSGRQFSNSRSEMNVSTLELGDSALYLCASSYAGTSGGAGSGELFFGEGSRLTVL.

J is TRBJ2-1 and V is TRBV11-1; perhaps TRBD1 as D (5 bases). In germline, CDR1 is SGHAT, CDR2 FQDESV (reference sequence). The CDR3 totals 12 residues. The V end was cut by 8 bases, the J end by 4 bases, with 9 bases between. The CDR3 DNA reads as TGTGCCAGCGGTAGGGGTTACAATGAGCAGTTCTTC. It yields the protein CASGRGYNEQFF.

V and J are TRBV4-2 and TRBJ1-6; 7 positions agree with TRBD1. The CDR3 has 15 amino acids. The germline CDR1 and CDR2 sequences are LGHNA and YNFKEQ. The ends lost 1 base at V and 5 bases at J; junction bases unmatched: 2. The DNA for the CDR3 is TGTGCCAGCAGCCAAGTGGGGACAGATAATTCACCCCTCCACTTT. Residues: CASSQVGTDNSPLHF.

The J gene is TRBJ2-3, the V gene TRBV7-9; the match to TRBD2 covers 8 bases. The V gene's germline CDR1 is SEHNR and CDR2 FQNEAQ (reference sequence). The CDR3 is 15 amino acids. Losses at the gene ends were 1 base for V and 3 bases for J; bases not matched to a gene: 3. CDR3 sequence: CASSLGSGVTDTQYF. CDR3 DNA: TGTGCCAGCAGCTTAGGTAGCGGGGTAACAGATACGCAGTATTTT.